Listed here are 11 T cell receptor beta chains from one sample, sequenced in a study of shared clonotypes between healthy human individuals. Some clones are missing from TCRdb's copy, which holds only in-frame ones; the method was immunoSEQ multiplex PCR. The sample holds about 1.4 million clones, more than 95% seen once. The specimen was naive CD4+ T cells sorted from blood. Indicated subset: CD45RA+ positively selected. These receptor sequences come from a man aged 25 to 45 in good health.

Worth noting for this clone: With a much larger clone just one base away, this may be a read error. The same CDR3 can be traced to other DNA sequences in this sample. The genes are TRBV5-1 and TRBJ2-3; D not certain. The V and J ends lost 2 bases and 1 base respectively, with 5 bases between them. The CDR3 sequence is 13 residues long. CDR1 SGHRS and CDR2 YFSETQ come from the germline V gene. CDR3 in DNA: TGCGCCAGCAGCTTCGAAGGCACAGATACGCAGTATTTT. It is translated as CASSFEGTDTQYF. Together with reference TRBV5-1 and TRBJ2-3, the CDR3 gives the full variable domain: KAGVTQTPRYLIKTRGQQVTLSCSPISGHRSVSWYQQTPGQGLQFLFEYFSETQRNKGNFPGRFSGRQFSNSRSEMNVSTLELGDSALYLCASSFEGTDTQYFGPGTRLTVL.

To note about this clone: Other DNA sequences of this sample code for an identical CDR3. The gene calls are TRBV2 and TRBJ1-1, with 8 bases lining up with TRBD1. The CDR3 totals 13 residues. The V gene's germline CDR1 is SNHLY and CDR2 FYNNEI. V lost 4 bases, J lost 4 bases, and 2 bases stayed unmatched. DNA for the CDR3: TGTGCCAGCAGTGGCACAGGGGGCACTGAAGCTTTCTTT. Protein sequence: CASSGTGGTEAFF.

CDR3 loop: CASSLLPSTSGSGYNEQFF. CDR3 in DNA: TGCGCCAGCAGCTTGTTGCCCTCGACTAGCGGGAGTGGGTACAATGAGCAGTTCTTC. The chain links TRBV5-1 to TRBJ2-1; TRBD2 matches 12 bases. The V gene's germline CDR1 is SGHRS and CDR2 YFSETQ. The CDR3 has 19 residues. V lost 1 base and J lost 4; bases outside the gene matches: 12.

As to this clone: This specimen includes other DNA sequences encoding the same CDR3. The chain has TRBV27 and TRBJ1-1; no definite D call. The V gene lost 2 bases and the J gene lost 1 base, with 8 bases spanning the gap. Germline V CDR1 and CDR2: MNHEY, SMNVEV (reference sequence). The CDR3 covers 14 residues. The CDR3 nucleotides read TGTGCCAGCAGTTTACCGGGTGGGAACACTGAAGCTTTCTTT. It encodes CASSLPGGNTEAFF.

The chain employs TRBV28 and TRBJ1-4; 7 positions agree with TRBD1. Germline CDR1 is MDHEN and CDR2 is SYDVKM. This CDR3 has 15 amino acids. The V and J ends lost 4 bases and 6 bases, in that order; junction bases with no gene match: 8. CDR3 bases: TGTGCCAGCAGTTACCTCGACAGGGATGATGAAAAACTGTTTTTT. It is translated as CASSYLDRDDEKLFF.

The CDR3: CASSLTSAEAFF. The CDR3 coding sequence is TGTGCCAGCAGTTTAACCTCGGCTGAAGCTTTCTTT. The V gene is TRBV28, the J gene TRBJ1-1, with D hard to call. Germline CDR1 reads MDHEN; CDR2 reads SYDVKM. The CDR3 contains 12 residues. Between the trimmed V and J ends, which lost 2 bases and 6 bases, there was a span of 7 bases.

This clone was counted once. The chain combines TRBV5-4 with TRBJ2-5; weak D call: TRBD2 (5 bases). The CDR3 is 15 residues long. CDR1 SGHNT and CDR2 YYREEE come from the germline V gene (reference sequence). V dropped 4 bases and J dropped 2 bases, with 15 bases sitting between them. The DNA of the CDR3 is TGTGCCAGCAGCAATGGAACGGGAAGGCAAGAGACCCAGTACTTC. Translation: CASSNGTGRQETQYF.

J is TRBJ2-7 and V is TRBV10-3; D perhaps matches TRBD1 (5 bases). This CDR3 contains 11 residues. The ends were cut back, 8 bases at V and 5 bases at J, with 10 bases in the middle. Germline-derived CDR1 and CDR2 are ENHRY and SYGVKD. Written as DNA, the CDR3 is TGTGCCATCGGGGCACCGGACGAGCAGTACTTC. Its translation is CAIGAPDEQYF.

This clone was seen only once. V and J are TRBV9 and TRBJ2-5; 8 bases agree with TRBD1. Germline assignment: CDR1 SGDLS and CDR2 YYNGEE. J was trimmed by 5 bases and V by 4 bases; bases with no gene match: 7. This CDR3 has 14 amino acids. The CDR3 spells CASSIAGGGETQYF. Here the CDR3 DNA reads TGTGCCAGCAGCATTGCAGGGGGCGGGGAGACCCAGTACTTC.

V gene TRBV5-4 combines with J gene TRBJ2-1; 9 bases match TRBD2. V dropped 1 base and J dropped 3; count of bases not matched to a gene: 2. CDR1 and CDR2 from the germline V gene are SGHNT and YYREEE (reference sequence). The CDR3 covers 15 residues. The CDR3, as DNA: TGTGCCAGCAGCTTGAAGCGGGAGGTCTACAATGAGCAGTTCTTC. Protein product: CASSLKREVYNEQFF. Full variable domain (outside the CDR3, taken from reference TRBV5-4 and TRBJ2-1): ETGVTQSPTHLIKTRGQQVTLRCSSQSGHNTVSWYQQALGQGPQFIFQYYREEENGRGNFPPRFSGLQFPNYSSELNVNALELDDSALYLCASSLKREVYNEQFFGPGTRLTVL.

The DNA for the CDR3 is TGTGCCAGCAGCTTAGTATGGGGGGCTACAGATACGCAGTATTTT. It encodes CASSLVWGATDTQYF. The chain links TRBV7-2 to TRBJ2-3; D might be TRBD1 or TRBD2, each matching 6 bases. This CDR3 comprises 15 residues. The V and J ends lost 1 base and 3 bases respectively, with 11 bases between them. Per the germline V gene, CDR1 is SGHTA and CDR2 is FQGNSA.